The 20 T cell receptor beta chains below come from one sample, sequenced in a study of T cell changes during pregnancy in multiple sclerosis. Using immunoSEQ multiplex PCR, the repertoire was profiled, and TCRdb retains in-frame clones only, with some absent. The profile shows tens of thousands of clones, over 75% of them singletons. This sample comprised peripheral blood, obtained in the first trimester of pregnancy. These receptors all come from a female donor in good health, enrolled as a control in a pregnancy study.

The V gene is TRBV4-2, the J gene TRBJ1-1; D unclear. The ends were cut back, 4 bases at V and 0 bases at J, with 15 bases in the middle. This CDR3 contains 16 residues. The germline V gene has CDR1 LGHNA and CDR2 YNFKEQ. This chain's CDR3 is CASSREPFPMNTEAFF. For the CDR3, the DNA is TGTGCCAGCAGCCGGGAGCCATTCCCTATGAACACTGAAGCTTTCTTT.

The genes are TRBV5-6 and TRBJ1-4; 7 bases map to TRBD1. Germline CDR1 reads SGHDT; CDR2 reads YYEEEE. CDR3 length: 14 amino acids. V was pared by 1 base and J by 8 bases, with 5 bases of the junction left unmatched. CDR3 residues: CASSLKGAGEKLFF. As DNA, the CDR3 is TGTGCCAGCAGCTTGAAGGGGGCAGGGGAAAAACTGTTTTTT.

The genes are TRBV18 and TRBJ2-1; D is unresolved. The CDR3 is 16 residues long. V shed 0 bases and J shed 0 bases, with 9 bases lying between them. Germline V lookup: CDR1 KGHSH, CDR2 LQKENI. The CDR3 DNA is TGTGCCAGCTCACCACCCCCGGTGAGCTCCTACAATGAGCAGTTCTTC. This encodes CASSPPPVSSYNEQFF.

The chain uses TRBV5-6 and TRBJ2-7, with D unclear. Germline V CDR1 and CDR2: SGHDT, YYEEEE. The CDR3 length is 14 residues. Trimming stripped 2 bases from V and 0 bases from J, with 9 bases between. The DNA of the CDR3 is TGTGCCAGCAGCTTTTTAACAGCCTCCTACGAGCAGTACTTC. Amino acid sequence: CASSFLTASYEQYF.

The J gene is TRBJ1-1, the V gene TRBV9; maybe TRBD1 (5 bases). CDR1 and CDR2 (germline): SGDLS, YYNGEE. This CDR3 has 14 amino acids. Between the trimmed V and J ends, which lost 0 bases and 5 bases, there was a span of 11 bases. This CDR3 reads CASSVVGGETEAFF. The DNA of the CDR3 is TGTGCCAGCAGCGTAGTAGGAGGGGAGACTGAAGCTTTCTTT.

V usage is TRBV2 and J usage is TRBJ1-2, with 9 bases identical to TRBD1. The CDR3 extends over 16 amino acids. From germline, CDR1 is SNHLY and CDR2 FYNNEI. V lost 7 bases and J lost 0; bases outside the gene matches: 9. In DNA, the CDR3 is TGTGCCAGCATCCAGACCTGGACAGGGGCTAACTATGGCTACACCTTC. Residues: CASIQTWTGANYGYTF.

V usage is TRBV28 and J usage is TRBJ2-1; a possible D gene is TRBD1 (5 bases). V gave up 4 bases and J gave up 9 bases, with 19 bases separating them. The germline gives CDR1 MDHEN, CDR2 SYDVKM. This CDR3 has 15 amino acids. The CDR3 DNA follows: TGTGCCAGCAGTTCCGACCGGCCCATGCAGGGTGAGCAGTTCTTC. Residues: CASSSDRPMQGEQFF.

The chain links TRBV13 to TRBJ1-1; 10 bases are a match to TRBD1. The J segment lost 3 bases and the V segment lost 4 bases, leaving 5 bases of the junction unmatched. Germline-derived CDR1 and CDR2 are PRHDT and FYEKMQ (reference sequence). CDR3 size: 15 residues. The CDR3 region is CASSYPTGGHTEAFF. As DNA, the CDR3 is TGTGCCAGCAGCTATCCGACAGGGGGCCACACTGAAGCTTTCTTT.

V gene TRBV7-2 combines with J gene TRBJ2-2; TRBD2 matches 10 bases. CDR1 is SGHTA and CDR2 is FQGNSA in the germline V gene. The junction had 11 bases not matched to a gene; V was cut back by 1 base and J by 3 bases. This CDR3 comprises 19 residues. CDR3 sequence (DNA): TGTGCCAGCAGCTTAGTTTGGCTAGCGGGAGATTTGGACACCGGGGAGCTGTTTTTT. It yields the protein CASSLVWLAGDLDTGELFF. Together with reference TRBV7-2 and TRBJ2-2, the CDR3 gives the full variable domain: GAGVSQSPSNKVTEKGKDVELRCDPISGHTALYWYRQSLGQGLEFLIYFQGNSAPDKSGLPSDRFSAERTGGSVSTLTIQRTQQEDSAVYLCASSLVWLAGDLDTGELFFGEGSRLTVL.

This clone occurred once. The V call is TRBV13, the J call TRBJ1-1; TRBD1 agrees at 7 bases. There are 18 residues in the CDR3. CDR1 and CDR2 from the germline V gene are PRHDT and FYEKMQ (reference sequence). Trimming cost V 5 bases and J 3 bases; bases outside gene matches: 18. This CDR3 is CASSRRAKGALGDTEAFF. The CDR3 DNA follows: TGTGCCAGCAGCCGCCGAGCGAAGGGGGCGCTGGGTGACACTGAAGCTTTCTTT.

This clone is a singleton in its sample. The rearrangement links TRBV2 to TRBJ1-1; D call uncertain. This CDR3 contains 13 residues. The germline gives CDR1 SNHLY, CDR2 FYNNEI. V dropped 4 bases and J dropped 1 base, with 7 bases sitting between them. The CDR3 DNA reads as TGTGCCAGCAGTGTTACAGAGAACACTGAAGCTTTCTTT. Amino acids: CASSVTENTEAFF.

The gene calls are TRBV14 and TRBJ2-6; D perhaps matches TRBD2 (5 bases). Germline CDR1 SGHDN, CDR2 FVKESK. V lost 0 bases to trimming and J lost 0 bases, with 6 bases between them. This CDR3 is 16 amino acids long. For the CDR3, the DNA is TGTGCCAGCAGCCAAGAGGGGAGCTCTGGGGCCAACGTCCTGACTTTC. This translates into CASSQEGSSGANVLTF.

V is TRBV27 and J is TRBJ2-1; 8 bases line up with TRBD2. Trimming took 4 bases from V and 0 from J; bases not matched to a gene: 8. The CDR3 has 17 amino acids. Germline values: CDR1 MNHEY, CDR2 SMNVEV (reference sequence). Here the CDR3 DNA reads TGTGCCAGCAGTTCCGGCGGGGGGCCAAGCTCCTACAATGAGCAGTTCTTC. Protein sequence: CASSSGGGPSSYNEQFF.

The rearrangement uses TRBV29-1 and TRBJ2-7; TRBD2 agrees at 8 bases. The germline V gene encodes CDR1 SQVTM and CDR2 ANQGSEA. The CDR3 spans 13 residues. V dropped 2 bases and J dropped 2; count of bases not matched to a gene: 2. The CDR3 bases are TGCAGCGTTGAACAGCGGGAGCCCTACGAGCAGTACTTC. This sequence encodes CSVEQREPYEQYF.

The genes are TRBV6-5 and TRBJ2-7; TRBD2 might be the D (6 bases). The CDR3 sequence is 15 residues long. Trimming stripped 0 bases from V and 0 bases from J, with 9 bases between. CDR1 is MNHEY and CDR2 is SVGAGI in the germline V gene. As DNA, the CDR3 is TGTGCCAGCAGTTACTCGAGTAGCGGCTCCTACGAGCAGTACTTC. Amino acids: CASSYSSSGSYEQYF.

This clone was seen a handful of times. The V call is TRBV18, the J call TRBJ1-1; a possible D gene is TRBD1 (5 bases). The CDR3 contains 14 residues. Looked up from germline, CDR1 is KGHSH and CDR2 is LQKENI. V was shortened by 6 bases and J by 1 base, with 12 bases between the two germline ends. CDR3 sequence (DNA): TGTGCCAGCTCCGAAACCACAGGGAACACTGAAGCTTTCTTT. Amino acid sequence: CASSETTGNTEAFF.

This sequence joins TRBV11-2 and TRBJ2-1; D might be TRBD2 (6 bases). The CDR3 is 15 amino acids. Trimming removed 3 bases at V and 5 bases at J, with 14 bases between. Germline V gives CDR1 SGHAT, CDR2 FQNNGV. DNA of the CDR3: TGTGCCAGCAGCTTGGCGGGGTTCCCAAACAATGAGCAGTTCTTC. This translates into CASSLAGFPNNEQFF.

The V call is TRBV7-8, the J call TRBJ2-3; TRBD2 matches 13 bases. The CDR3 loop spans 16 amino acids. V lost 7 bases, J lost 6 bases, and 10 bases stayed unmatched. The germline CDR1 and CDR2 sequences are SGHVS and FQNEAQ. CDR3 amino acids: CASITRGTSGTDTQYF. Written as DNA, the CDR3 is TGTGCCAGCATCACCAGGGGGACTAGCGGGACGGATACGCAGTATTTT.

V usage is TRBV11-2 and J usage is TRBJ2-1, with 10 bases aligning to TRBD2. CDR1 and CDR2 from the germline V gene are SGHAT and FQNNGV. The CDR3 loop spans 15 amino acids. The ends lost 5 bases at V and 2 bases at J; junction bases unmatched: 3. The CDR3 reads CASSPSGSTYNEQFF. The CDR3 DNA reads TGTGCCAGCAGCCCTAGCGGGAGTACCTACAATGAGCAGTTCTTC.

The chain uses TRBV18 and TRBJ2-2, with 8 bases identical to TRBD1. Germline values: CDR1 KGHSH, CDR2 LQKENI. Trimming removed 1 base from V and 1 base from J; junction bases left unmatched: 8. CDR3 length: 18 amino acids. The DNA of the CDR3 is TGTGCCAGCTCACCACGGCAGGGGGCGGGCAAGAACACCGGGGAGCTGTTTTTT. Translating it yields CASSPRQGAGKNTGELFF.